These 13 T cell receptor beta chains originate from one sample sequenced in a study of technical replicates of blood from a few donors. The method was immunoSEQ multiplex PCR; TCRdb's version includes in-frame clones alone and lacks a portion of them. The sample yields some 85,000 clones, 94% seen once. The source material was T cells isolated from PBMCs. All receptors come from a human donor in good health.

The chain links TRBV25-1 to TRBJ2-1; D is possibly TRBD2 (6 bases). V lost 3 bases to trimming and J lost 8 bases, with 11 bases between them. The CDR3 is 13 amino acids. Germline CDR1 is MGHDK and CDR2 is SYGVNS. CDR3 sequence (DNA): TGTGCCAGCAGTGAGGTTTGGAGGGATGAGCAGTTCTTC. Amino acid sequence: CASSEVWRDEQFF. Full variable domain (rest looked up from reference TRBV25-1 and TRBJ2-1): EADIYQTPRYLVIGTGKKITLECSQTMGHDKMYWYQQDPGMELHLIHYSYGVNSTEKGDLSSESTVSRIRTEHFPLTLESARPSHTSQYLCASSEVWRDEQFFGPGTRLTVL.

V is TRBV11-1 and J is TRBJ2-1, with a weak D call TRBD1 (6 bases). Trimming left V 5 bases short and J 7 bases short, with 9 bases between. The CDR3 runs 12 residues. The germline CDR1 and CDR2 sequences are SGHAT and FQDESV (reference sequence). CDR3 amino acids: CASSLQGNEQFF. CDR3 nucleotides: TGTGCCAGCAGCCTACAGGGAAATGAGCAGTTCTTC.

The chain carries TRBV6-1 and TRBJ1-2; the D gene is possibly TRBD1 (6 bases). The V gene's germline CDR1 is MNHNS and CDR2 SASEGT. This CDR3 contains 19 residues. Trimming left V 1 base short and J 1 base short, with 22 bases between. The CDR3 DNA is TGTGCCAGCAGTGAAGTAAAAGGCTTCAGACAGGCCCATAACTATGGCTACACCTTC. Protein product: CASSEVKGFRQAHNYGYTF.

The chain is built from TRBV25-1 and TRBJ1-1; D is unresolved. This CDR3 has 12 residues. Germline-derived CDR1 and CDR2 are MGHDK and SYGVNS. The germline V and J ends were trimmed by 6 bases and 1 base, with 6 bases remaining between them. As DNA, the CDR3 is TGTGCCAGCAGGGCCCCGAACACTGAAGCTTTCTTT. Its translation: CASRAPNTEAFF.

This clone was found once. This chain links TRBV19 with TRBJ2-5; D may be TRBD2 (6 bases). The germline V gene has CDR1 LNHDA and CDR2 SQIVND (reference sequence). The CDR3 is 16 amino acids. Deletions cut 4 bases from V and 0 bases from J, with 15 bases between. The CDR3 region has the DNA TGTGCCAGTAGTAGGGGGGACCTACCGTACCAAGAGACCCAGTACTTC. As protein: CASSRGDLPYQETQYF.

The chain employs TRBV18 and TRBJ2-5; TRBD1 aligns across 10 bases. The CDR3 covers 16 residues. J was trimmed by 5 bases and V by 5 bases; bases with no gene match: 11. The V gene's germline CDR1 is KGHSH and CDR2 LQKENI. CDR3 residues: CASSYNVGQGIETQYF. The CDR3 region has the DNA TGTGCCAGCTCATACAATGTGGGACAGGGGATTGAGACCCAGTACTTC.

DNA for the CDR3: TGTGCCGTCCCCGGACGGGACAGGGGGCAAGGGGACTATGGCTACACCTTC. Protein: CAVPGRDRGQGDYGYTF. The V call is TRBV28, the J call TRBJ1-2; 12 positions match TRBD1. J gave up 3 bases and V 11 bases, and 16 bases lay outside the gene matches. CDR1 and CDR2 (germline): MDHEN, SYDVKM. The CDR3 extends over 17 amino acids.

The chain has TRBV4-1 and TRBJ2-7; tentative D call: TRBD2 (6 bases). Trimming removed 1 base at V and 7 bases at J, with 14 bases between. In germline, CDR1 is MGHRA, CDR2 YSYEKL. The CDR3 is 14 residues long. The CDR3, as DNA: TGCGCCAGCAGCCAAGCCCGGGGAGGTTCGGAGCAGTACTTC. Translating gives CASSQARGGSEQYF.

This rearrangement joins TRBV6-5 to TRBJ2-1; a weak D match, TRBD2 (6 bases). The ends were cut back, 0 bases at V and 2 bases at J, with 11 bases in the middle. This CDR3 spans 16 amino acids. In germline, CDR1 is MNHEY, CDR2 SVGAGI. The CDR3, as DNA: TGTGCCAGCAGTTACTCCGGGAGTGGGGCCTACAATGAGCAGTTCTTC. This sequence encodes CASSYSGSGAYNEQFF.

J is TRBJ2-5 and V is TRBV19, with 7 nucleotides matching TRBD1. The CDR3 spans 16 residues. From germline, CDR1 is LNHDA and CDR2 SQIVND (reference sequence). The J segment lost 12 bases and the V segment lost 5 bases, leaving 21 bases of the junction unmatched. CDR3 residues: CASSPRVADREWGKYF. As DNA, the CDR3 is TGTGCCAGTAGTCCCCGGGTGGCTGACAGGGAGTGGGGCAAGTACTTC.

The rearrangement joins TRBV19 to TRBJ2-1, with D tentatively TRBD1 (5 bases). From germline, CDR1 is LNHDA and CDR2 SQIVND (reference sequence). V lost 4 bases and J lost 7, with 17 bases in between. This CDR3 is built from 15 residues. The CDR3 DNA reads TGTGCCAGTAGTAGCTCGAAGGGGCCTCAGAATGAGCAGTTCTTC. Its translation is CASSSSKGPQNEQFF.

In this sample, this clone turned up a few times. This chain joins TRBV19 and TRBJ1-3; TRBD1 agrees at 7 bases. The CDR3 spans 16 residues. Germline values: CDR1 LNHDA, CDR2 SQIVND (reference sequence). Trimming removed 0 bases from V and 4 bases from J; junction bases left unmatched: 6. DNA for the CDR3: TGTGCCAGTAGTATAGACTTGACAGGGCCCGGAAACACCATATATTTT. This gives the protein CASSIDLTGPGNTIYF.

This CDR3 reads CASSLRGGYSNQPQHF. In nucleotides, the CDR3 is TGTGCCAGCAGCTTGAGAGGGGGATATAGCAATCAGCCCCAGCATTTT. V is TRBV5-8 and J is TRBJ1-5; tentatively, D is TRBD1 (6 bases). Trimming left V 1 base short and J 0 bases short, with 11 bases between. The CDR3 is 16 residues long. In germline, CDR1 is SGHTS, CDR2 YDEGEE.